Shown below are 30 T cell receptor beta chains from a single sample sequenced in a study of cytomegalovirus exposure and HLA in healthy donors. Primers: 60 Vbeta forward and 13 Jbeta reverse. Assay used: immunoSEQ multiplex PCR; TCRdb lists only in-frame clones, some missing. The sample includes about 140,000 clones. Sequenced input: PBMCs. The receptors derive from a woman between 18 and 29 years old in good health and CMV-seronegative.

The chain is built from TRBV5-6 and TRBJ2-5; D might be TRBD2 (6 bases). The CDR3 spans 14 residues. The ends were cut back, 2 bases at V and 2 bases at J, with 10 bases in the middle. Per germline, CDR1 SGHDT and CDR2 YYEEEE. The CDR3 DNA reads TGTGCCAGCAGCTTTTCTAGCGCTCAAGAGACCCAGTACTTC. Its protein product is CASSFSSAQETQYF.

This rearrangement joins TRBV6-4 to TRBJ2-3; TRBD2 aligns across 10 bases. The CDR3 length is 15 residues. Germline V gene lookup returns CDR1 MRHNA and CDR2 SNTAGT. V lost 5 bases to trimming and J lost 3 bases; unmatched junction nucleotides: 5. DNA of the CDR3: TGTGCCAGCAGTTTAGCGGGAGGTACAACAGATACGCAGTATTTT. Residues: CASSLAGGTTDTQYF.

On this clone: At one boundary the junction diverges from the germline segment, which might be a read error. The CDR3 nucleotides read TGTGCCAGCAGTGACCTCCGACAGGAGATATATGGCTGCACCTTC. Encoded protein: CASSDLRQEIYGCTF. The V gene is TRBV6-1, the J gene TRBJ1-2; D is perhaps TRBD1 (6 bases). The CDR3 sequence is 15 residues long. CDR1 is MNHNS and CDR2 is SASEGT in the germline V gene.

V usage is TRBV5-4 and J usage is TRBJ2-2, with TRBD1 matching 9 bases. V shed 0 bases and J 7 bases; nucleotides not matched to a gene: 4. CDR1 SGHNT and CDR2 YYREEE come from the germline V gene (reference sequence). The CDR3 has 15 residues. CDR3 coding DNA: TGTGCCAGCAGCTTGGACAGGGGGCAAAACGGGGAGCTGTTTTTT. Its translation: CASSLDRGQNGELFF.

The V and J genes are TRBV19 and TRBJ2-1, with TRBD2 matching 16 bases. The CDR3 loop spans 18 amino acids. CDR1 and CDR2 from the germline V gene are LNHDA and SQIVND (reference sequence). V shed 5 bases and J 6 bases; nucleotides not matched to a gene: 10. The CDR3 sequence: CASSLGTSGRALTNEQFF. Written as DNA, the CDR3 is TGTGCCAGTAGTCTCGGGACTAGCGGGAGGGCCTTGACCAATGAGCAGTTCTTC.

V usage is TRBV12-5 and J usage is TRBJ2-1, with TRBD2 as a possible D gene (5 bases). There are 19 residues in the CDR3. Trimming shortened V by 1 base and J by 3 bases, and 22 bases separated the two germline ends. Germline CDR1 reads LGHNT; CDR2 reads FRNRAP. The CDR3 DNA reads TGTGCTAGTGGTTTGGCTAGCCTGAGGACTCCGAGGCTCTACAATGAGCAGTTCTTC. Translation: CASGLASLRTPRLYNEQFF.

V and J are TRBV9 and TRBJ1-1, with 10 bases lining up with TRBD1. CDR1 SGDLS and CDR2 YYNGEE come from the germline V gene. This CDR3 region has 15 residues. Trimming at V came to 4 bases and at J to 3 bases, leaving 6 bases not matched to a gene. The CDR3 DNA reads TGTGCCAGCAGCCCTGTCGACAGGGGGCACACTGAAGCTTTCTTT. This translates into CASSPVDRGHTEAFF.

This sequence joins TRBV5-1 and TRBJ2-5; 8 bases map to TRBD2. The better agreement between TRBJ2-7 and the DNA end casts doubt on the J call. This CDR3 comprises 15 residues. Germline V gene lookup returns CDR1 SGHRS and CDR2 YFSETQ. The CDR3: CASSLAGTSSYEQYF. The CDR3 DNA follows: TGCGCCAGCAGCTTGGCCGGGACTAGTAGCTACGAGCAGTACTTC.

The rearrangement uses TRBV6-1 and TRBJ2-7, with D possibly being TRBD2 (7 bases). This CDR3 comprises 15 residues. Trimming cost V 8 bases and J 2 bases, with 19 bases left between them. CDR1 is MNHNS and CDR2 is SASEGT in the germline V gene. The CDR3 loop is CASGTQGGGAYEQYF. CDR3 nucleotides: TGTGCCAGCGGGACACAGGGAGGGGGGGCCTACGAGCAGTACTTC.

V and J are TRBV18 and TRBJ2-7; maybe TRBD2 (6 bases). Germline values: CDR1 KGHSH, CDR2 LQKENI. CDR3 length: 15 residues. V shed 2 bases and J shed 3 bases, with 14 bases lying between them. The CDR3 DNA is TGTGCCAGCTCACCAGGAGCGGGCCGCATCTACGAGCAGTACGTC. Protein: CASSPGAGRIYEQYV.

The rearrangement joins TRBV6-5 to TRBJ2-7, with 10 bases identical to TRBD1. Germline CDR1 reads MNHEY; CDR2 reads SVGAGI. The CDR3 has 14 residues. The ends lost 6 bases at V and 6 bases at J; junction bases unmatched: 8. The CDR3, as DNA: TGTGCCAGCAGGACCGGACAGGGGGTAGGCGAGCAGTACTTC. Its translation is CASRTGQGVGEQYF.

The chain links TRBV5-1 to TRBJ2-5; TRBD1 matches at 10 bases. The length of the CDR3 is 14 residues. Per germline, CDR1 SGHRS and CDR2 YFSETQ. The junction had 5 bases not matched to a gene; V was cut back by 4 bases and J by 5 bases. CDR3 amino acids: CASSGTGASETQYF. The CDR3 DNA is TGCGCCAGCAGCGGGACAGGGGCGTCGGAGACCCAGTACTTC.

The V gene is TRBV6-5, the J gene TRBJ2-1; 10 nucleotides agree with TRBD1. The CDR3 spans 16 residues. Per germline, CDR1 MNHEY and CDR2 SVGAGI. J gave up 5 bases and V 4 bases, and 8 bases lay outside the gene matches. Written as DNA, the CDR3 is TGTGCCAGCAGTTCGCAAGGACAGGGGGGACACAATGAGCAGTTCTTC. Translation gives CASSSQGQGGHNEQFF.

This sequence joins TRBV6-5 and TRBJ2-1; the match to TRBD2 covers 8 bases. Germline V CDR1 and CDR2: MNHEY, SVGAGI. J was trimmed by 7 bases and V by 7 bases; bases with no gene match: 6. This CDR3 has 13 amino acids. The CDR3 loop reads CASTPSGRNEQFF. The CDR3, as DNA: TGTGCCAGCACCCCGAGCGGGAGAAATGAGCAGTTCTTC.

V gene TRBV6-6 combines with J gene TRBJ2-7; 9 nucleotides align to TRBD2. The CDR3 sequence is 11 residues long. V was clipped by 10 bases and J by 12 bases; unmatched bases: 10. Germline V gene sequence: CDR1 MNHNY, CDR2 SVGAGI (reference sequence). CDR3 DNA: TGTGCCACCCTCGCGGCGGGGGGGACGTACGTC. This codes for CATLAAGGTYV.

The chain uses TRBV11-2 and TRBJ1-2, with TRBD1 matching over 7 bases. The length of the CDR3 is 13 residues. In germline, CDR1 is SGHAT, CDR2 FQNNGV. J gave up 3 bases and V 5 bases, and 3 bases lay outside the gene matches. In DNA, the CDR3 is TGTGCCAGCAGCACTCAGGGGGACTATGGCTACACCTTC. It codes for CASSTQGDYGYTF. Looking up the rest from reference TRBV11-2 and TRBJ1-2 gives the full variable domain: EAGVAQSPRYKIIEKRQSVAFWCNPISGHATLYWYQQILGQGPKLLIQFQNNGVVDDSQLPKDRFSAERLKGVDSTLKIQPAKLEDSAVYLCASSTQGDYGYTFGSGTRLTVV.

A remark on this clone: The sample has other DNA sequences that encode this CDR3 too. V and J are TRBV19 and TRBJ2-1, with 12 bases fitting TRBD2. Per the germline V gene, CDR1 is LNHDA and CDR2 is SQIVND (reference sequence). The CDR3 is 21 residues long. V lost 2 bases, J lost 3 bases, and 17 bases stayed unmatched. This CDR3 reads CASSIPTFQASGRGGYNEQFF. The CDR3, as DNA: TGTGCCAGTAGTATACCAACTTTTCAGGCTAGCGGGAGGGGGGGCTACAATGAGCAGTTCTTC.

The chain combines TRBV7-2 with TRBJ2-7; 8 bases fit TRBD2. With V trimmed by 3 bases and J by 1 base, 5 bases remained unmatched. The germline V gene has CDR1 SGHTA and CDR2 FQGNSA. This CDR3 spans 15 amino acids. CDR3 in amino acids: CASSFTTSGSYEQYF. The DNA of the CDR3 is TGTGCCAGCAGCTTCACCACTAGCGGATCCTACGAGCAGTACTTC.

The V gene is TRBV27, the J gene TRBJ2-5, with a possible D match to TRBD2 (6 bases). The end of the DNA is better explained by TRBJ2-7, so the J call may be wrong. The length of the CDR3 is 16 residues. The germline CDR1 and CDR2 sequences are MNHEY and SMNVEV (reference sequence). The CDR3 nucleotides are TGTGCCAGCAGTCATCCATCGGGACTGGCACTCTACGAGCAGTACTTC. This translates into CASSHPSGLALYEQYF.

The V gene is TRBV7-3, the J gene TRBJ1-1; TRBD1 is a possible D gene (5 bases). V dropped 5 bases and J dropped 5 bases, with 12 bases sitting between them. Germline-derived CDR1 and CDR2 are SGHTA and FQGTGA. This CDR3 is built from 13 residues. As DNA, the CDR3 is TGTGCCAGCAGCCCTGGGGGAGGGACTGAAGCTTTCTTT. Its translation is CASSPGGGTEAFF.

The chain combines TRBV6-5 with TRBJ2-5, with 7 bases lining up with TRBD2. Looked up from germline, CDR1 is MNHEY and CDR2 is SVGAGI. Trimming took 1 base from V and 5 from J; bases not matched to a gene: 4. This CDR3 is 14 amino acids long. For the CDR3, the DNA is TGTGCCAGCAGTTACTGGGGGGAGGGGGAGACCCAGTACTTC. Protein: CASSYWGEGETQYF.

V usage is TRBV7-8 and J usage is TRBJ2-7; perhaps TRBD1 as D (5 bases). Trimming cost V 5 bases and J 0 bases, with 26 bases left between them. This CDR3 comprises 19 residues. Looked up from germline, CDR1 is SGHVS and CDR2 is FQNEAQ. CDR3 protein: CASSDKGSSPTVASYEQYF. In nucleotides, the CDR3 is TGTGCCAGCAGCGACAAGGGGTCTAGTCCGACAGTAGCCTCCTACGAGCAGTACTTC.

This rearrangement joins TRBV28 to TRBJ1-2; D is ambiguous. CDR3 length: 11 residues. With 3 bases removed from V and 5 bases from J, the gap between germline ends came to 4 bases. Looked up from germline, CDR1 is MDHEN and CDR2 is SYDVKM. This chain's CDR3 is CASSFKYGYTF. In DNA, the CDR3 is TGTGCCAGCAGTTTCAAATATGGCTACACCTTC.

The chain couples TRBV27 to TRBJ1-2; 7 bases agree with TRBD1. The CDR3 length is 14 residues. Per germline, CDR1 MNHEY and CDR2 SMNVEV (reference sequence). Unmatched junction bases numbered 7, after V lost 3 bases and J lost 6 bases. In DNA form, the CDR3 reads TGTGCCAGCAGTTTCTTAGGGGGCGGAAATGGCTACACCTTC. Translation gives CASSFLGGGNGYTF.

The chain joins TRBV6-6 to TRBJ2-7; 12 bases line up with TRBD2. The CDR3 totals 16 residues. The germline V gene encodes CDR1 MNHNY and CDR2 SVGAGI (reference sequence). The V gene end was trimmed by 7 bases and the J gene end by 4 bases; junction bases not matched to a gene: 11. CDR3 DNA: TGTGCCAGCACTGACCAGGGCGGACTAGCGGGGTACGAGCAGTACTTC. Its protein is CASTDQGGLAGYEQYF.

The V and J genes are TRBV27 and TRBJ2-5; D possibly corresponds to TRBD2 (5 bases). There are 12 residues in the CDR3. Trimming left V 8 bases short and J 2 bases short, with 9 bases between. CDR1 is MNHEY, CDR2 SMNVEV, per germline (reference sequence). The chain's CDR3 is CASRGAQETQYF. As DNA, the CDR3 is TGTGCCAGCCGGGGAGCACAAGAGACCCAGTACTTC.

This chain uses TRBV5-6 with TRBJ1-2; 7 bases are shared with TRBD1. V shed 0 bases and J 8 bases; nucleotides not matched to a gene: 7. CDR1 is SGHDT and CDR2 is YYEEEE in the germline V gene. This CDR3 contains 14 residues. The CDR3 reads CASSLDRGWGGYTF. The CDR3 nucleotides read TGTGCCAGCAGCTTGGACAGGGGTTGGGGGGGCTACACCTTC.

This clone ranks as medium-sized in terms of frequency. This sequence joins TRBV5-1 and TRBJ1-4; maybe TRBD1 (6 bases). Germline CDR1 SGHRS, CDR2 YFSETQ. V lost 0 bases and J 6 bases, leaving 9 bases between the germline ends. The CDR3 runs 14 residues. CDR3 bases: TGCGCCAGCAGCTTGGTCAGGGGTGATGAAAAACTGTTTTTT. Translation: CASSLVRGDEKLFF.

V usage is TRBV2 and J usage is TRBJ2-3; 8 nucleotides line up with TRBD2. The trim removed 11 bases at V and 4 bases at J, leaving 17 bases unmatched. Looked up from germline, CDR1 is SNHLY and CDR2 is FYNNEI. The CDR3 spans 16 residues. The CDR3 region has the DNA TGTGCCCTCAGGAAAGCGGGAGTACTGTGGCCAGATACGCAGTATTTT. Protein: CALRKAGVLWPDTQYF.

The J gene is TRBJ1-1, the V gene TRBV2; 7 bases match TRBD1. V was pared by 8 bases and J by 6 bases, with 9 bases of the junction left unmatched. Germline V gene sequence: CDR1 SNHLY, CDR2 FYNNEI. The CDR3 covers 13 residues. Here the CDR3 reads CASQQMTGSEAFF. The CDR3 DNA reads as TGTGCCAGCCAACAAATGACAGGGTCTGAAGCTTTCTTT.